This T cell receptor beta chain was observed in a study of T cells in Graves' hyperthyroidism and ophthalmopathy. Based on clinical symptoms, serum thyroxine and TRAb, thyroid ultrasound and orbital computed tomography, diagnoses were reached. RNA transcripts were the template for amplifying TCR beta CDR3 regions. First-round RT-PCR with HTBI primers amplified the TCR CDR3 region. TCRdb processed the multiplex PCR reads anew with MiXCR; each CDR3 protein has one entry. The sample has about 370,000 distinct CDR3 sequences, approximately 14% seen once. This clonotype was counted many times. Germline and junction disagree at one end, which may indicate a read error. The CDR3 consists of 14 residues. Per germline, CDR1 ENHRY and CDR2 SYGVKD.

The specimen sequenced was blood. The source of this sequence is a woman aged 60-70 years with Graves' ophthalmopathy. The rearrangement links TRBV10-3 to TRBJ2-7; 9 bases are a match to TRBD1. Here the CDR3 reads CAINEDRGDYEQYF. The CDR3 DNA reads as TGTGCCATCAATGAGGACAGGGGTGATTACGAGCAGTACTTC.